This T cell receptor beta chain was recorded in a study of blood T cell repertoires in COVID-19. Study-level information: Italy, Spain and the United States were the sources of the convalescent and acute COVID-19 samples. From T cells, B-cell-depleted T cells, or PBMCs came the material, which was cDNA or gDNA.

Per germline, CDR1 MNHEY and CDR2 SVGEGT. V trimming: 3 bases; J trimming: 4 bases; junction bases outside the gene matches: 9. The CDR3 runs 17 residues. Authors' processing steps: Estimation of nucleated cell counts relied on the amplification of reference gene primers. Generated by immunoSEQ multiplex PCR, the TCRdb table keeps only in-frame clones and is missing some. V, J and clone size reflect that table, while D and trimming were determined from the DNA. This sample has 100,000 to 150,000 clones, with approximately 88% found just once. The sample taken for sequencing was peripheral blood. The chain combines TRBV6-2 or TRBV6-3 with TRBJ2-3; TRBD2 agrees at 11 bases. The receptor was isolated from a man between 60 and 70 years old with acute or convalescent COVID-19. The CDR3 loop reads CASSYYLAGGDADTQYF. For the CDR3, the DNA is TGTGCCAGCAGTTATTACCTAGCGGGAGGAGATGCAGATACGCAGTATTTT.